A selection of T cell receptor beta chains follows, all from one sample in a study of blood T cells in healthy people across ages. TCRdb analysed the 5' RACE reads with MiXCR anew, one entry per CDR3 protein. The sample has 1.5 million to 2 million distinct CDR3 sequences; roughly 30% are singletons. The sequenced sample was blood. Source of these receptors: a woman in her 30s in good health. CDR3s include the opening cysteine and the closing phenylalanine or tryptophan. Fields, in order: V gene, clone size, CDR3 length, D gene, J gene, CDR3 protein, CDR3 DNA. The D gene is left open where the match is weak. Clone size, where shown, is once, few, many, or a class for clones that have expanded.

V gene: TRBV7-2; clone size: many; CDR3 length: 14; D gene: -; J gene: TRBJ2-4; CDR3 protein: CASSHPEVWNIQYF; CDR3 DNA: TGTGCCAGCAGCCACCCCGAGGTCTGGAACATTCAGTACTTC
V gene: TRBV2; clone size: few; CDR3 length: 15; D gene: TRBD2; J gene: TRBJ2-7; CDR3 protein: CASSWEGIHLDKQYF; CDR3 DNA: TGTGCCAGCAGTTGGGAGGGGATCCACCTCGATAAGCAGTACTTC
V gene: TRBV7-2; clone size: few; CDR3 length: 15; D gene: TRBD2; J gene: TRBJ2-3; CDR3 protein: CASSSTSGTPGTQYF; CDR3 DNA: TGTGCCAGCAGCTCGACTAGCGGGACCCCCGGTACGCAGTATTTT
V gene: TRBV7-2; clone size: -; CDR3 length: 15; D gene: TRBD2; J gene: TRBJ2-7; CDR3 protein: CASSLEREELYEQYF; CDR3 DNA: TGTGCCAGCAGCTTAGAACGGGAGGAACTCTACGAGCAGTACTTC
V gene: TRBV5-5; clone size: -; CDR3 length: 16; D gene: -; J gene: TRBJ1-2; CDR3 protein: CASSFVQRSANYGYTF; CDR3 DNA: TGTGCCAGCAGCTTTGTTCAACGGAGTGCTAACTATGGCTACACCTTC
V gene: TRBV24-1; clone size: few; CDR3 length: 16; D gene: -; J gene: TRBJ2-2; CDR3 protein: CATRGSEGQGAGELFF; CDR3 DNA: TGTGCCACCAGAGGATCGGAGGGGCAAGGGGCCGGGGAGCTGTTTTTT
V gene: TRBV7-6; clone size: many; CDR3 length: 13; D gene: -; J gene: TRBJ2-1; CDR3 protein: CASSSGEVYEQFF; CDR3 DNA: TGTGCCAGCAGCTCGGGGGAGGTATATGAGCAGTTCTTC
V gene: TRBV24-1; clone size: few; CDR3 length: 14; D gene: -; J gene: TRBJ2-3; CDR3 protein: CATSDPGVADTQYF; CDR3 DNA: TGTGCCACCAGTGATCCAGGGGTCGCAGATACGCAGTATTTT
V gene: TRBV12-3/TRBV12-4; clone size: -; CDR3 length: 12; D gene: -; J gene: TRBJ1-4; CDR3 protein: CASFGRVEKLFF; CDR3 DNA: TGTGCCAGTTTCGGCAGGGTCGAAAAACTGTTTTTT
V gene: TRBV5-1; clone size: many; CDR3 length: 18; D gene: TRBD2; J gene: TRBJ2-5; CDR3 protein: CASSFPSPGLAEEETQYF; CDR3 DNA: TGCGCCAGCAGCTTTCCTTCACCGGGACTAGCGGAAGAAGAGACCCAGTACTTC
V gene: TRBV7-9; clone size: once; CDR3 length: 15; D gene: -; J gene: TRBJ2-7; CDR3 protein: CASSLVRGWGDEQYF; CDR3 DNA: TGTGCCAGCAGCTTAGTACGGGGTTGGGGCGATGAGCAGTACTTC
V gene: TRBV20-1; clone size: many; CDR3 length: 14; D gene: -; J gene: TRBJ1-5; CDR3 protein: CSANAGGNNQPQHF; CDR3 DNA: TGCAGTGCTAATGCGGGAGGGAACAATCAGCCCCAGCATTTT
V gene: TRBV7-8; clone size: -; CDR3 length: 16; D gene: -; J gene: TRBJ2-5; CDR3 protein: CASSSPSGGYQETQYF; CDR3 DNA: TGTGCCAGCAGCTCCCCCAGCGGAGGGTACCAAGAGACCCAGTACTTC
V gene: TRBV2; clone size: -; CDR3 length: 15; D gene: -; J gene: TRBJ2-1; CDR3 protein: CVSSEEAVSYNEQFF; CDR3 DNA: TGTGTCAGCAGTGAGGAAGCGGTGTCCTACAATGAGCAGTTCTTC
V gene: TRBV10-3; clone size: few; CDR3 length: 13; D gene: TRBD2; J gene: TRBJ2-7; CDR3 protein: CAIRGPGGHEQYF; CDR3 DNA: TGTGCCATCAGGGGACCGGGGGGACACGAGCAGTACTTC
V gene: TRBV5-1; clone size: -; CDR3 length: 18; D gene: TRBD2; J gene: TRBJ2-1; CDR3 protein: CASSLAGGGGGAYNEQFF; CDR3 DNA: TGCGCCAGCAGCTTGGCCGGTGGCGGCGGGGGGGCCTACAATGAGCAGTTCTTC
V gene: TRBV7-2; clone size: few; CDR3 length: 14; D gene: -; J gene: TRBJ2-7; CDR3 protein: CASSRHREGYEQYF; CDR3 DNA: TGTGCCAGCAGTAGACACAGGGAGGGTTACGAGCAGTACTTC
V gene: TRBV7-8; clone size: -; CDR3 length: 17; D gene: -; J gene: TRBJ2-1; CDR3 protein: CASIPSIWGLPQETQFF; CDR3 DNA: TGTGCCAGCATTCCTTCAATATGGGGGCTCCCCCAAGAGACCCAGTTCTTC
V gene: TRBV7-2; clone size: -; CDR3 length: 17; D gene: TRBD2; J gene: TRBJ2-1; CDR3 protein: CASSRGTSGRMRNEQFF; CDR3 DNA: TGTGCCAGCAGCCGAGGGACTAGCGGGAGGATGCGCAATGAGCAGTTCTTC
V gene: TRBV7-9; clone size: -; CDR3 length: 17; D gene: -; J gene: TRBJ2-6; CDR3 protein: CASSLNSPGPGANVLTF; CDR3 DNA: TGTGCCAGCAGCTTAAATAGCCCGGGTCCTGGGGCCAACGTCCTGACTTTC
V gene: TRBV4-1; clone size: -; CDR3 length: 16; D gene: -; J gene: TRBJ1-1; CDR3 protein: CASSQGDKDANTEAFF; CDR3 DNA: TGCGCCAGCAGCCAAGGGGATAAGGATGCGAACACTGAAGCTTTCTTT
V gene: TRBV6-2/TRBV6-3; clone size: -; CDR3 length: 12; D gene: -; J gene: TRBJ1-1; CDR3 protein: CASSSTVTEAFF; CDR3 DNA: TGTGCCAGCAGTTCGACAGTAACTGAAGCTTTCTTT
V gene: TRBV7-9; clone size: -; CDR3 length: 15; D gene: -; J gene: TRBJ2-1; CDR3 protein: CASSPPGVDNNEQFF; CDR3 DNA: TGTGCCAGCAGCCCCCCTGGGGTCGATAATAATGAGCAGTTCTTC
V gene: TRBV7-3; clone size: few; CDR3 length: 15; D gene: -; J gene: TRBJ2-2; CDR3 protein: CASSSTIKNTGELFF; CDR3 DNA: TGTGCCAGCAGCTCGACTATTAAGAACACCGGGGAGCTGTTTTTT
V gene: TRBV19; clone size: few; CDR3 length: 16; D gene: TRBD1; J gene: TRBJ1-1; CDR3 protein: CASSMYGTGEGTEAFF; CDR3 DNA: TGTGCCAGTAGTATGTACGGGACAGGGGAAGGCACTGAAGCTTTCTTT
V gene: TRBV12-3/TRBV12-4; clone size: -; CDR3 length: 13; D gene: TRBD2; J gene: TRBJ2-1; CDR3 protein: CASAWGGDNEQFF; CDR3 DNA: TGTGCCAGTGCCTGGGGGGGAGACAATGAGCAGTTCTTC
V gene: TRBV20-1; clone size: many; CDR3 length: 14; D gene: TRBD2; J gene: TRBJ2-1; CDR3 protein: CSANGLAGDGEQFF; CDR3 DNA: TGCAGTGCCAACGGACTAGCGGGAGATGGTGAGCAGTTCTTC
V gene: TRBV7-9; clone size: -; CDR3 length: 12; D gene: -; J gene: TRBJ1-6; CDR3 protein: CASKRDLSPLHF; CDR3 DNA: TGTGCCAGCAAAAGGGATCTTTCACCCCTCCACTTT
V gene: TRBV6-1; clone size: -; CDR3 length: 13; D gene: -; J gene: TRBJ2-1; CDR3 protein: CASSVREYNEQFF; CDR3 DNA: TGTGCCAGCAGTGTTAGAGAATACAATGAGCAGTTCTTC
V gene: TRBV18; clone size: few; CDR3 length: 15; D gene: TRBD1; J gene: TRBJ1-1; CDR3 protein: CASSPYGQGYTEAFF; CDR3 DNA: TGTGCCAGCTCACCATACGGACAGGGTTACACTGAAGCTTTCTTT
V gene: TRBV20-1; clone size: -; CDR3 length: 17; D gene: -; J gene: TRBJ1-6; CDR3 protein: CSARDEREWGYASPLHF; CDR3 DNA: TGCAGTGCTAGAGATGAACGGGAGTGGGGATATGCTTCACCCCTCCACTTT
V gene: TRBV28; clone size: -; CDR3 length: 14; D gene: -; J gene: TRBJ2-7; CDR3 protein: CASSSRVNLYEQYF; CDR3 DNA: TGTGCCAGCAGTTCCCGGGTAAACCTATACGAGCAGTACTTC
V gene: TRBV5-1; clone size: -; CDR3 length: 14; D gene: -; J gene: TRBJ2-1; CDR3 protein: CASRQGGNNNEQFF; CDR3 DNA: TGCGCCAGCCGCCAGGGTGGAAATAACAATGAGCAGTTCTTC
V gene: TRBV12-3/TRBV12-4; clone size: many; CDR3 length: 15; D gene: TRBD1; J gene: TRBJ2-7; CDR3 protein: CASSSSTGKAYEQYF; CDR3 DNA: TGTGCCAGCAGTTCCTCGACAGGGAAGGCCTACGAGCAGTACTTC
V gene: TRBV12-3/TRBV12-4; clone size: many; CDR3 length: 15; D gene: -; J gene: TRBJ1-2; CDR3 protein: CASSLVRVPNYGYTF; CDR3 DNA: TGTGCCAGCAGTTTAGTCCGGGTCCCTAACTATGGCTACACCTTC
V gene: TRBV7-3; clone size: many; CDR3 length: 14; D gene: TRBD1; J gene: TRBJ2-5; CDR3 protein: CASSPGTGEETQYF; CDR3 DNA: TGTGCCAGCAGCCCCGGGACAGGGGAAGAGACCCAGTACTTC
V gene: TRBV10-3; clone size: few; CDR3 length: 14; D gene: -; J gene: TRBJ1-2; CDR3 protein: CAISGADSSRGYTF; CDR3 DNA: TGTGCCATCAGTGGGGCGGACAGCTCAAGGGGCTACACCTTC
V gene: TRBV6-6; clone size: few; CDR3 length: 16; D gene: TRBD2; J gene: TRBJ2-1; CDR3 protein: CASSHRTSGGYNEQFF; CDR3 DNA: TGTGCCAGCAGTCATCGGACTAGCGGGGGGTACAATGAGCAGTTCTTC
V gene: TRBV12-3/TRBV12-4; clone size: few; CDR3 length: 15; D gene: -; J gene: TRBJ1-1; CDR3 protein: CASSASLSMNTEAFF; CDR3 DNA: TGTGCCAGCAGCGCAAGCCTATCTATGAACACTGAAGCTTTCTTT
V gene: TRBV3-1; clone size: few; CDR3 length: 14; D gene: -; J gene: TRBJ1-5; CDR3 protein: CASSPSPGGQPQHF; CDR3 DNA: TGTGCCAGCAGCCCCTCCCCCGGGGGACAGCCCCAGCATTTT
V gene: TRBV7-9; clone size: -; CDR3 length: 15; D gene: -; J gene: TRBJ2-7; CDR3 protein: CASSPSARSSYEQYF; CDR3 DNA: TGTGCCAGCAGCCCCAGCGCAAGGAGCTCCTACGAGCAGTACTTC
V gene: TRBV20-1; clone size: -; CDR3 length: 14; D gene: -; J gene: TRBJ2-1; CDR3 protein: CSASTHSSYNEQFF; CDR3 DNA: TGCAGTGCTAGTACCCACAGCTCCTACAATGAGCAGTTCTTC
V gene: TRBV28; clone size: -; CDR3 length: 13; D gene: -; J gene: TRBJ2-3; CDR3 protein: CASSPRGSYTQYF; CDR3 DNA: TGTGCCAGCAGTCCCCGAGGGTCTTATACGCAGTATTTT
V gene: TRBV20-1; clone size: few; CDR3 length: 11; D gene: -; J gene: TRBJ2-7; CDR3 protein: CSARGIHEQYF; CDR3 DNA: TGCAGTGCTAGGGGGATCCACGAGCAGTACTTC
V gene: TRBV5-1; clone size: few; CDR3 length: 16; D gene: -; J gene: TRBJ1-2; CDR3 protein: CASSSAGANSGEGYTF; CDR3 DNA: TGCGCCAGCAGCTCTGCAGGGGCGAATTCAGGCGAGGGCTACACCTTC
V gene: TRBV7-9; clone size: -; CDR3 length: 13; D gene: -; J gene: TRBJ2-1; CDR3 protein: CASNEGGSNEQFF; CDR3 DNA: TGTGCCAGCAACGAGGGGGGCTCAAATGAGCAGTTCTTC
V gene: TRBV7-2; clone size: few; CDR3 length: 17; D gene: TRBD2; J gene: TRBJ2-1; CDR3 protein: CASSLGSGRAFYNEQFF; CDR3 DNA: TGTGCCAGCAGCTTAGGCAGCGGGAGGGCCTTTTACAATGAGCAGTTCTTC
V gene: TRBV20-1; clone size: -; CDR3 length: 14; D gene: TRBD1; J gene: TRBJ2-3; CDR3 protein: CSAAGTGDPDTQYF; CDR3 DNA: TGCAGTGCTGCCGGGACAGGGGATCCAGATACGCAGTATTTT
V gene: TRBV6-1; clone size: -; CDR3 length: 14; D gene: -; J gene: TRBJ2-3; CDR3 protein: CASRREADTDTQYF; CDR3 DNA: TGCGCCAGCAGGAGGGAAGCGGACACAGATACGCAGTATTTT
V gene: TRBV12-3/TRBV12-4; clone size: many; CDR3 length: 14; D gene: -; J gene: TRBJ2-7; CDR3 protein: CASSLVGRDYEQYF; CDR3 DNA: TGTGCCAGCAGCTTAGTCGGCAGGGACTACGAGCAGTACTTC